The 32 T cell receptor beta chains reported below all come from one sample, sequenced in a study of blood T cell repertoires in COVID-19. The data were produced by immunoSEQ multiplex PCR, yet TCRdb's version contains in-frame clones alone and is incomplete. The sample contains about 200,000 clones, roughly 88% of which appear only once. The sequencing input was peripheral blood. The receptor set was obtained from a man aged 45-65 years with active or convalescent COVID-19.

V is TRBV5-1 and J is TRBJ1-1; tentative D call: TRBD1 (5 bases). This CDR3 region has 16 residues. Trimming left V 0 bases short and J 3 bases short, with 15 bases between. Germline-derived CDR1 and CDR2 are SGHRS and YFSETQ. CDR3: CASSLGGRRGDTEAFF. CDR3 DNA sequence: TGCGCCAGCAGCTTGGGGGGCAGGAGGGGAGACACTGAAGCTTTCTTT. Full variable domain (outside the CDR3, taken from reference TRBV5-1 and TRBJ1-1): KAGVTQTPRYLIKTRGQQVTLSCSPISGHRSVSWYQQTPGQGLQFLFEYFSETQRNKGNFPGRFSGRQFSNSRSEMNVSTLELGDSALYLCASSLGGRRGDTEAFFGQGTRLTVV.

This clone appeared once. The chain is built from TRBV7-2 and TRBJ1-1, with TRBD1 identical over 7 bases. The CDR3 totals 13 residues. J gave up 10 bases and V 2 bases, and 7 bases lay outside the gene matches. Germline CDR1 and CDR2: SGHTA and FQGNSA. The CDR3 nucleotides read TGTGCCAGCAGCTTAAAACAGGGGCTCGGAGCTTTCTTT. Translating it yields CASSLKQGLGAFF.

This chain's CDR3 is CASSLRQGMNTEAFF. The CDR3 nucleotides read TGTGCCAGCAGTCTTCGACAGGGGATGAACACTGAAGCTTTCTTT. This sequence joins TRBV6-5 and TRBJ1-1; 8 bases map to TRBD1. Germline V gene sequence: CDR1 MNHEY, CDR2 SVGAGI. The CDR3 extends over 15 amino acids. V gave up 5 bases and J gave up 0 bases; unmatched junction bases: 5.

A single count supports this clone. The chain uses TRBV29-1 and TRBJ2-1, with TRBD2 matching 8 bases. Germline V CDR1 and CDR2: SQVTM, ANQGSEA. With V trimmed by 3 bases and J by 2 bases, 6 bases remained unmatched. The CDR3 length is 15 residues. Here the CDR3 reads CSVEGIAGPYNEQFF. In DNA form, the CDR3 reads TGCAGCGTTGAGGGTATAGCGGGGCCCTACAATGAGCAGTTCTTC.

This clone was observed a few times. V is TRBV10-2 and J is TRBJ1-2; 8 nucleotides line up with TRBD1. This CDR3 contains 14 residues. Germline assignment: CDR1 WSHSY and CDR2 SAAADI. V dropped 5 bases and J dropped 0; count of bases not matched to a gene: 2. The CDR3 sequence: CASSTGGTNYGYTF. The CDR3 nucleotides read TGCGCCAGCAGTACAGGGGGAACTAACTATGGCTACACCTTC.

In regard to this clone: The sample contains more than one DNA sequence encoding this CDR3. The chain recombines TRBV12-3 or TRBV12-4 with TRBJ2-7, with 7 nucleotides matching TRBD1. The ends lost 6 bases at V and 4 bases at J; junction bases unmatched: 6. The CDR3 is 13 residues long. CDR3 amino acids: CASSRTGPYEQYF. CDR3 bases: TGTGCCAGCAGCCGGACAGGTCCGTACGAGCAGTACTTC.

This clone has just a few counts. The chain joins TRBV25-1 to TRBJ1-1; possibly TRBD1 for D (6 bases). Germline CDR1 and CDR2: MGHDK and SYGVNS. The CDR3 covers 13 residues. The V and J ends lost 4 bases and 5 bases respectively, with 11 bases between them. The CDR3 loop reads CASSGRGYTEAFF. DNA of the CDR3: TGTGCCAGCAGTGGCAGGGGATATACTGAAGCTTTCTTT.

The V call is TRBV30, the J call TRBJ1-2; D call uncertain. Germline CDR1 GTSNPN, CDR2 SVGIG (reference sequence). Trimming removed 0 bases at V and 3 bases at J, with 14 bases between. This CDR3 has 15 residues. CDR3 residues: CAWSVRGLIDYGYTF. The CDR3 DNA is TGTGCCTGGAGTGTAAGAGGGTTAATCGACTATGGCTACACCTTC.

This clone was observed a handful of times. V and J are TRBV7-9 and TRBJ2-5; possible D gene TRBD2, 6 bases. The ends were cut back, 1 base at V and 4 bases at J, with 7 bases in the middle. The CDR3 has 13 residues. Germline assignment: CDR1 SEHNR and CDR2 FQNEAQ (reference sequence). In DNA, the CDR3 is TGTGCCAGCAGCTTAGGGGGAGGAGAGACCCAGTACTTC. Translation gives CASSLGGGETQYF.

Remarks on this clone: Other DNA sequences in the same sample also yield this CDR3. The chain employs TRBV18 and TRBJ2-2, with D perhaps TRBD2 (6 bases). Trimming removed 3 bases at V and 2 bases at J, with 7 bases between. CDR1 and CDR2 (germline): KGHSH, LQKENI. The CDR3 runs 14 residues. The CDR3 region is CASSPGLNTGELFF. The CDR3, as DNA: TGTGCCAGCTCACCGGGACTCAACACCGGGGAGCTGTTTTTT.

V is TRBV6-2 or TRBV6-3 and J is TRBJ2-7, with a weak D call TRBD1 (6 bases). Germline-derived CDR1 and CDR2 are MNHEY and SVGEGT. There are 16 residues in the CDR3. Trimming took 6 bases from V and 2 from J, leaving 20 bases between them. CDR3 DNA sequence: TGTGCCAGCAGCACCCGCACAGGGTGGGCCCCCTACGAGCAGTACGTC. Residues: CASSTRTGWAPYEQYV.

A note on this clone: At one end the junction does not follow the germline gene, possibly because of a read error. The chain has TRBV28 and TRBJ2-5, with 12 positions matching TRBD2. This CDR3 has 16 residues. Germline assignment: CDR1 MDHEN and CDR2 SYDVKM. CDR3 protein: CASSFPLAGGKEAQYF. In DNA, the CDR3 is TGTGCCAGCAGTTTCCCTCTAGCGGGGGGGAAAGAGGCCCAGTACTTC.

The CDR3 spells CASSRRVANYGYTF. The CDR3 nucleotides read TGTGCCAGCAGCCGGAGGGTGGCTAACTATGGCTACACCTTC. The chain employs TRBV6-2 or TRBV6-3 and TRBJ1-2; no reliable D call. This CDR3 comprises 14 residues. Germline assignment: CDR1 MNHEY and CDR2 SVGEGT. V was pared by 6 bases and J by 0 bases, with 11 bases between.

This clone was picked up one time. The rearrangement joins TRBV18 to TRBJ2-7; 15 bases are shared with TRBD2. V was clipped by 8 bases and J by 6 bases; unmatched bases: 5. Germline loops: CDR1 KGHSH, CDR2 LQKENI. The CDR3 loop spans 14 amino acids. The CDR3 bases are TGTGCCAGCCGGACTAGCGGGAGGGTTAGCGAGCAGTACTTC. Protein product: CASRTSGRVSEQYF.

The rearrangement joins TRBV4-3 to TRBJ1-2, with a tentative D call TRBD1 (6 bases). Germline V gene sequence: CDR1 LGHNA, CDR2 YSLEER. V was pared by 0 bases and J by 1 base, with 9 bases between. CDR3 length: 15 residues. The chain's CDR3 is CASSQETGINYGYTF. The CDR3 DNA reads TGCGCCAGCAGCCAAGAGACAGGAATTAACTATGGCTACACCTTC.

The gene calls are TRBV7-3 and TRBJ2-1, with 7 bases identical to TRBD2. Germline V gene lookup returns CDR1 SGHTA and CDR2 FQGTGA. J was trimmed by 6 bases and V by 5 bases; bases with no gene match: 13. The CDR3 is 16 amino acids. CDR3 bases: TGTGCCAGCAGCCCCCCTGGGGGGAGGGACTCCAATGAGCAGTTCTTC. Translation gives CASSPPGGRDSNEQFF.

The CDR3 here is CATSDPEQFYGYTF. DNA for the CDR3: TGTGCCACCAGTGACCCGGAGCAGTTCTATGGCTACACCTTC. The gene calls are TRBV24-1 and TRBJ1-2, with D uncertain. The CDR3 runs 14 residues. Trimming shortened V by 4 bases and J by 4 bases, and 12 bases separated the two germline ends. Germline CDR1 reads KGHDR; CDR2 reads SFDVKD.

V gene TRBV6-2 or TRBV6-3 combines with J gene TRBJ1-1; 9 nucleotides line up with TRBD1. The CDR3 is made up of 15 amino acids. Germline V gene data show CDR1 as MNHEY and CDR2 as SVGEGT. Trimming took 5 bases from V and 4 from J; bases not matched to a gene: 8. The CDR3 spells CASSTPGTGSTEAFF. The CDR3 DNA is TGTGCCAGCAGTACCCCAGGGACAGGGTCCACTGAAGCTTTCTTT.

The chain joins TRBV7-2 to TRBJ1-5; no firm D call. CDR3 size: 13 residues. Germline-derived CDR1 and CDR2 are SGHTA and FQGNSA. Trimming shortened V by 5 bases and J by 1 base, and 6 bases separated the two germline ends. CDR3: CASSIRSNQPQHF. CDR3 in DNA: TGTGCCAGCAGCATACGGAGCAATCAGCCCCAGCATTTT.

The CDR3 protein is CASSPAVEETQYF. In DNA, the CDR3 is TGCGCCAGCAGCCCGGCGGTCGAGGAGACCCAGTACTTC. The chain carries TRBV5-1 and TRBJ2-5; the D is unclear. Germline-derived CDR1 and CDR2 are SGHRS and YFSETQ. This CDR3 is 13 amino acids long. The V gene lost 4 bases and the J gene lost 5 bases, with 12 bases spanning the gap.

The chain recombines TRBV11-2 with TRBJ2-7; TRBD2 matches at 9 bases. Germline assignment: CDR1 SGHAT and CDR2 FQNNGV. The CDR3 is 13 residues long. The trim removed 5 bases at V and 7 bases at J, leaving 6 bases unmatched. The CDR3 reads CASSLAGGREQYV. The DNA of the CDR3 is TGTGCCAGCAGCCTGGCGGGGGGGCGAGAGCAGTACGTC.

This clone has a count of ten or more. The CDR3 here is CASSQERGVTVDTQYF. In nucleotides, the CDR3 is TGTGCCAGCAGCCAAGAAAGGGGCGTGACGGTTGATACGCAGTATTTT. The genes are TRBV4-2 and TRBJ2-3; tentatively, D is TRBD1 (5 bases). The V gene lost 0 bases and the J gene lost 6 bases, with 16 bases spanning the gap. Germline lookup yields CDR1 LGHNA and CDR2 YNFKEQ. CDR3 size: 16 residues.

This chain joins TRBV28 and TRBJ1-2, with D perhaps TRBD1 (6 bases). V was shortened by 4 bases and J by 8 bases, with 11 bases between the two germline ends. Germline assignment: CDR1 MDHEN and CDR2 SYDVKM. CDR3 length: 12 residues. The CDR3 region is CASSSSGVGYTF. CDR3 sequence (DNA): TGTGCCAGCAGTTCATCAGGGGTCGGCTACACCTTC.

The V call is TRBV28, the J call TRBJ1-2; 9 positions agree with TRBD1. V lost 2 bases to trimming and J lost 4 bases; unmatched junction nucleotides: 2. The CDR3 totals 14 residues. Germline-derived CDR1 and CDR2 are MDHEN and SYDVKM. CDR3 region: CASSLPGQGYGYTF. CDR3 sequence (DNA): TGTGCCAGCAGTTTACCGGGACAGGGCTATGGCTACACCTTC.

The chain uses TRBV19 and TRBJ1-3, with TRBD1 matching over 7 bases. The J segment lost 4 bases and the V segment lost 4 bases, leaving 4 bases of the junction unmatched. This CDR3 contains 14 residues. Germline lookup yields CDR1 LNHDA and CDR2 SQIVND (reference sequence). The CDR3 loop reads CASSSGDSGNTIYF. CDR3 coding DNA: TGTGCCAGTAGTAGCGGGGACAGCGGAAACACCATATATTTT.

The rearrangement links TRBV27 to TRBJ2-7, with 8 nucleotides matching TRBD2. With V trimmed by 10 bases and J by 5 bases, 13 bases remained unmatched. Germline CDR1 is MNHEY and CDR2 is SMNVEV (reference sequence). The CDR3 runs to 14 residues. This CDR3 is CATLQPGGSNEQYF. The CDR3 nucleotides read TGTGCCACCCTTCAACCGGGAGGGAGTAACGAGCAGTACTTC.

This clone was seen just once. The rearrangement joins TRBV5-1 to TRBJ2-2; 9 positions match TRBD1. V lost 0 bases to trimming and J lost 2 bases; unmatched junction nucleotides: 2. The CDR3 spans 16 residues. CDR1 is SGHRS, CDR2 YFSETQ, per germline. CDR3 region: CASSLETGGNTGELFF. The CDR3 nucleotides read TGCGCCAGCAGCTTGGAGACAGGGGGTAACACCGGGGAGCTGTTTTTT. Based on the CDR3 plus reference TRBV5-1 and TRBJ2-2, the full variable domain is KAGVTQTPRYLIKTRGQQVTLSCSPISGHRSVSWYQQTPGQGLQFLFEYFSETQRNKGNFPGRFSGRQFSNSRSEMNVSTLELGDSALYLCASSLETGGNTGELFFGEGSRLTVL.

This rearrangement joins TRBV27 to TRBJ1-1; 9 bases agree with TRBD1. V lost 4 bases, J lost 4 bases, and 7 bases stayed unmatched. The CDR3 is made up of 15 amino acids. In germline, CDR1 is MNHEY, CDR2 SMNVEV (reference sequence). In DNA form, the CDR3 reads TGTGCCAGCAGTTACACCGGGACAGGGCCCACTGAAGCTTTCTTT. Its protein is CASSYTGTGPTEAFF.

The genes are TRBV7-3 and TRBJ2-3; TRBD2 agrees at 11 bases. The CDR3 has 15 amino acids. The V gene end was trimmed by 3 bases and the J gene end by 6 bases; junction bases not matched to a gene: 5. Germline assignment: CDR1 SGHTA and CDR2 FQGTGA. The CDR3 region has the DNA TGTGCCAGCAGCTTTAGCGGGGGGGCAGGGGATACGCAGTATTTT. As protein: CASSFSGGAGDTQYF.

The rearrangement links TRBV25-1 to TRBJ1-2, with 7 bases matching TRBD1. CDR3 size: 16 residues. V lost 2 bases to trimming and J lost 4 bases; unmatched junction nucleotides: 10. Germline CDR1 reads MGHDK; CDR2 reads SYGVNS. CDR3 in DNA: TGTGCCAGCAGTGAAATGACAGGGATGGACGGCTATGGCTACACCTTC. Translated: CASSEMTGMDGYGYTF.

The chain joins TRBV5-4 to TRBJ2-2; 8 positions match TRBD1. CDR3 length: 18 residues. The V gene's germline CDR1 is SGHNT and CDR2 YYREEE (reference sequence). With V trimmed by 4 bases and J by 0 bases, 11 bases remained unmatched. CDR3 DNA sequence: TGTGCCAGCAGCCCGACAGGGGTAGGCTCGGCGAACACCGGGGAGCTGTTTTTT. The encoded protein is CASSPTGVGSANTGELFF.

This chain joins TRBV5-8 and TRBJ2-6; no reliable D call. The germline V gene has CDR1 SGHTS and CDR2 YDEGEE. The CDR3 is made up of 14 amino acids. The V end lost 6 bases, the J end lost 2 bases, and 9 bases lay between the germline ends. The DNA for the CDR3 is TGTGCCAGCATCCGGGTCGCTGGGGCCAACGTCCTGACTTTC. Translating gives CASIRVAGANVLTF. Full variable domain (missing parts from reference TRBV5-8 and TRBJ2-6): EAGVTQSPTHLIKTRGQQATLRCSPISGHTSVYWYQQALGLGLQFLLWYDEGEERNRGNFPPRFSGRQFPNYSSELNVNALELEDSALYLCASIRVAGANVLTFGAGSRLTVL.